These 2 T cell receptor beta chains were all obtained from the same sample, sequenced in a study of T cells in Graves' hyperthyroidism and ophthalmopathy (dated 2019 in TCRdb). Library method: multiplex PCR. Sequencing used an Illumina HiSeq 2000. The TCR beta CDR3 regions were amplified from RNA transcripts. A first-round RT-PCR of the TCR CDR3 used the HTBI primer set with the Qiagen OneStep RT-PCR kit. TCRdb cleaned the public reads at Q25 with fastp, built clones with MiXCR and kept in-frame beta chains. All rows with the same CDR3 protein become a single entry with the most common DNA and genes. The sample table lists 450,000 to 700,000 distinct CDR3 sequences, 35% to 55% of them with a count of one. In total, the top ten clones hold about 20% of the sample. The material sequenced was peripheral blood or thyroid tissue (not recorded which). Receptors were obtained from an adult woman with Graves' disease, either hyperthyroidism or ophthalmopathy (not recorded which).

This clonotype was detected many times. The chain couples TRBV19 to TRBJ1-5; 7 nucleotides align to TRBD1. The germline gives CDR1 LNHDA, CDR2 SQIVND (reference sequence). The length of the CDR3 is 13 residues. Trimming removed 6 bases from V and 7 bases from J; junction bases left unmatched: 6. The CDR3 sequence is CASSDYRGQPQHF. Written as DNA, the CDR3 is TGTGCCAGTAGCGACTACAGGGGCCAGCCCCAGCATTTT.

A few counts support this clonotype. The chain carries TRBV2 and TRBJ2-5; TRBD1 agrees at 10 bases. V was clipped by 0 bases and J by 6 bases; unmatched bases: 7. Germline V gene lookup returns CDR1 SNHLY and CDR2 FYNNEI. There are 16 residues in the CDR3. The DNA for the CDR3 is TGTGCCAGCAGTGAAGCGCTCAGGACAGGGGGGAAGACCCAGTACTTC. This sequence encodes CASSEALRTGGKTQYF.